The 28 T cell receptor beta chains listed next were all sequenced from one sample in a study of T cells in tumors after PD-1 blockade. The protocol was immunoSEQ multiplex PCR, while the TCRdb copy is restricted to in-frame clones and leaves out a portion. In the table there are about 35,000 clones, roughly 78% of which are singletons. Sequenced material: PBMCs, taken before anti-PD-1 treatment. The receptors come from a human donor with basal cell carcinoma.

CDR3 sequence: CASSWTGDGNSPLHF. In DNA, the CDR3 is TGTGCCAGCAGTTGGACAGGGGATGGTAATTCACCCCTCCACTTT. The rearrangement joins TRBV27 to TRBJ1-6; 9 nucleotides match TRBD1. V dropped 4 bases and J dropped 6; count of bases not matched to a gene: 4. The CDR3 contains 15 residues. Per the germline V gene, CDR1 is MNHEY and CDR2 is SMNVEV (reference sequence).

V is TRBV18 and J is TRBJ2-3, with TRBD2 matching 11 bases. The germline V gene encodes CDR1 KGHSH and CDR2 LQKENI. This CDR3 is 15 amino acids long. J gave up 4 bases and V 3 bases, and 3 bases lay outside the gene matches. The CDR3 nucleotides are TGTGCCAGCTCACCTAGCGGGGGGGCCGCAGATACGCAGTATTTT. It is translated as CASSPSGGAADTQYF. Full variable domain (rest looked up from reference TRBV18 and TRBJ2-3): NAGVMQNPRHLVRRRGQEARLRCSPMKGHSHVYWYRQLPEEGLKFMVYLQKENIIDESGMPKERFSAEFPKEGPSILRIQQVVRGDSAAYFCASSPSGGAADTQYFGPGTRLTVL.

Of note for this clone: The DNA is omitted, as the CDR3 cannot be located on it reliably, and the CDR3 follows TCRdb's listing. The chain joins TRBV18 to TRBJ2-2; TRBD1, the table's D call, lacks a check against the DNA. The CDR3 numbers 14 amino acids, ends counted. In germline, CDR1 is KGHSH, CDR2 LQKENI. The CDR3 loop reads CASSPGQEAGSCFF.

The chain joins TRBV7-8 to TRBJ1-2, with 7 positions matching TRBD1. V lost 5 bases to trimming and J lost 4 bases; unmatched junction nucleotides: 7. CDR1 and CDR2 (germline): SGHVS, FQNEAQ. The CDR3 is 14 amino acids. CDR3 sequence: CASSPWTGAYGYTF. DNA for the CDR3: TGTGCCAGCAGCCCATGGACAGGTGCCTATGGCTACACCTTC.

This chain links TRBV5-6 with TRBJ1-6, with no clear D. The V end was cut by 2 bases, the J end by 7 bases, with 10 bases between. There are 14 residues in the CDR3. Germline-derived CDR1 and CDR2 are SGHDT and YYEEEE. This chain's CDR3 is CASSFAGGNSPLHF. CDR3 in DNA: TGTGCCAGCAGCTTTGCTGGCGGGAATTCACCCCTCCACTTT.

This clone was seen once. The chain is built from TRBV18 and TRBJ2-7; D is undetermined. Germline V gene lookup returns CDR1 KGHSH and CDR2 LQKENI. V was pared by 0 bases and J by 1 base, with 7 bases between. This CDR3 is 14 amino acids long. For the CDR3, the DNA is TGTGCCAGCTCACCACCCGGCGGTTCCTACGAGCAGTACTTC. Translated, it gives CASSPPGGSYEQYF.

The rearrangement joins TRBV7-9 to TRBJ2-6; D is unresolved. Trimming cost V 1 base and J 0 bases, with 10 bases left between them. This CDR3 comprises 17 residues. Per germline, CDR1 SEHNR and CDR2 FQNEAQ (reference sequence). The CDR3 loop is CASSLGIASSGANVLTF. The CDR3 DNA reads TGTGCCAGCAGCTTAGGAATAGCCAGCTCTGGGGCCAACGTCCTGACTTTC.

V gene TRBV5-4 combines with J gene TRBJ2-7; 7 nucleotides agree with TRBD1. This CDR3 comprises 11 residues. J gave up 8 bases and V 7 bases, and 6 bases lay outside the gene matches. In germline, CDR1 is SGHNT, CDR2 YYREEE (reference sequence). The CDR3 DNA follows: TGTGCCAGCCGACAGGGTGGGAAGCAGTACTTC. The encoded protein is CASRQGGKQYF.

V is TRBV28 and J is TRBJ2-1; TRBD2 matches at 8 bases. The CDR3 covers 16 residues. V shed 6 bases, J shed 5 bases, and the junction held 12 bases outside the gene matches. Germline CDR1 reads MDHEN; CDR2 reads SYDVKM. CDR3 DNA: TGTGCCAGCAGCCGTGACGTAGCGGGACTACACAATGAGCAGTTCTTC. This translates into CASSRDVAGLHNEQFF.

V usage is TRBV6-6 and J usage is TRBJ2-1, with a tentative D call TRBD2 (7 bases). V shed 2 bases and J shed 6 bases, with 11 bases lying between them. The CDR3 sequence is 14 residues long. CDR1 MNHNY and CDR2 SVGAGI come from the germline V gene (reference sequence). CDR3 loop: CASSYKGEGNEQFF. The CDR3 DNA reads TGTGCCAGCAGTTACAAGGGGGAGGGCAATGAGCAGTTCTTC.

The J gene is TRBJ1-2, the V gene TRBV5-1; perhaps TRBD1 as D (5 bases). CDR1 is SGHRS, CDR2 YFSETQ, per germline. The CDR3 runs to 13 residues. The V end lost 0 bases, the J end lost 5 bases, and 8 bases lay between the germline ends. DNA of the CDR3: TGCGCCAGCAGCTTGGGACAGCTTTATGGCTACACCTTC. It specifies CASSLGQLYGYTF.

This clone was recorded a few times. V and J are TRBV3-1 (or the pseudogene TRBV3-2) and TRBJ1-2, with D unresolved. The germline V gene encodes CDR1 LGHDT and CDR2 YNNKEL (reference sequence). This CDR3 spans 15 amino acids. V was trimmed by 4 bases and J by 1 base, leaving 13 bases between them. In DNA form, the CDR3 reads TGTGCCAGCAGCCCATTCGACGGGATTAACTATGGCTACACCTTC. Amino acids: CASSPFDGINYGYTF.

The chain employs TRBV7-8 and TRBJ2-7, with unresolved D. Germline lookup yields CDR1 SGHVS and CDR2 FQNEAQ. V was shortened by 4 bases and J by 7 bases, with 17 bases between the two germline ends. The CDR3 length is 14 residues. CDR3 DNA sequence: TGTGCCAGCAGCTCACCCCCGCCTATATCGGAGCAGTACTTC. Translating it yields CASSSPPPISEQYF.

V gene TRBV9 combines with J gene TRBJ1-4; D is perhaps TRBD1 (5 bases). V gave up 0 bases and J gave up 0 bases, with 12 bases separating them. CDR3 length: 17 residues. Germline CDR1 SGDLS, CDR2 YYNGEE. The CDR3 sequence: CASSVGQTFATNEKLFF. In DNA form, the CDR3 reads TGTGCCAGCAGCGTAGGACAGACCTTCGCAACTAATGAAAAACTGTTTTTT.

This sequence joins TRBV5-1 and TRBJ1-2, with 10 bases fitting TRBD1. The CDR3 length is 16 residues. V dropped 0 bases and J dropped 4; count of bases not matched to a gene: 6. The germline gives CDR1 SGHRS, CDR2 YFSETQ. This chain's CDR3 is CASSLAGTGVGYGYTF. The CDR3 DNA reads as TGCGCCAGCAGCTTGGCGGGGACAGGGGTTGGCTATGGCTACACCTTC.

CDR3 sequence reads: CASSRRDWSYEQYF. The CDR3 DNA reads TGTGCCAGCAGCCGTCGGGACTGGTCCTACGAGCAGTACTTC. The chain recombines TRBV5-6 with TRBJ2-7; TRBD2 might be the D (6 bases). Per germline, CDR1 SGHDT and CDR2 YYEEEE. This CDR3 spans 14 amino acids. V was shortened by 4 bases and J by 1 base, with 12 bases between the two germline ends.

This chain connects TRBV4-1 to TRBJ2-1; TRBD2 agrees at 15 bases. J was trimmed by 12 bases and V by 1 base; bases with no gene match: 4. The CDR3 sequence is 15 residues long. The germline gives CDR1 MGHRA, CDR2 YSYEKL. DNA for the CDR3: TGCGCCAGCAGCCAAGCCCCGGGACTAGCGGGAGGGCAGTTCTTC. This encodes CASSQAPGLAGGQFF.

This clone was found a few times. This sequence joins TRBV7-9 and TRBJ2-2, with D unclear. V shed 3 bases and J shed 6 bases, with 11 bases lying between them. The CDR3 spans 14 residues. Per the germline V gene, CDR1 is SEHNR and CDR2 is FQNEAQ (reference sequence). Here the CDR3 DNA reads TGTGCCAGCAGCTTTGGGGATTTGCCCGGGGAGCTGTTTTTT. It encodes CASSFGDLPGELFF.

The chain carries TRBV6-2 or TRBV6-3 and TRBJ2-3, with 10 nucleotides matching TRBD2. Trimming removed 6 bases from V and 5 bases from J; junction bases left unmatched: 5. The CDR3 has 14 residues. Per the germline V gene, CDR1 is MNHEY and CDR2 is SVGEGT. CDR3 in amino acids: CASRPSGGGDTQYF. CDR3 coding DNA: TGTGCCAGCAGACCTAGCGGGGGAGGAGATACGCAGTATTTT.

This chain connects TRBV5-6 to TRBJ1-5, with TRBD1 identical over 10 bases. Germline loops: CDR1 SGHDT, CDR2 YYEEEE. The V segment lost 4 bases and the J segment 1 base; nucleotides outside the gene matches: 5. This CDR3 has 16 amino acids. The CDR3 loop is CASSGGTGASNQPQHF. The CDR3 DNA follows: TGTGCCAGCAGCGGGGGGACAGGGGCCAGCAATCAGCCCCAGCATTTT.

A few counts support this clone. The chain carries TRBV6-5 and TRBJ1-2; D unclear. The CDR3 totals 11 residues. Germline CDR1 MNHEY, CDR2 SVGAGI. Trimming cost V 4 bases and J 4 bases, with 4 bases left between them. CDR3 residues: CASSSSYGYTF. The CDR3 bases are TGTGCCAGCAGTTCCAGCTATGGCTACACCTTC.

This clone was seen once. The chain joins TRBV11-3 to TRBJ1-1; the D gene is possibly TRBD1 (6 bases). With 8 bases removed from V and 1 base from J, the gap between germline ends came to 11 bases. In germline, CDR1 is SGHNT, CDR2 YENEEA. The CDR3 covers 13 residues. The CDR3 DNA reads as TGTGCCAGCCGGACAGCCGGGAACACTGAAGCTTTCTTT. Translating it yields CASRTAGNTEAFF.

J is TRBJ2-1 and V is TRBV28; 7 positions match TRBD1. The CDR3 is made up of 15 amino acids. J was trimmed by 5 bases and V by 3 bases; bases with no gene match: 7. Germline V gene lookup returns CDR1 MDHEN and CDR2 SYDVKM. CDR3 sequence reads: CASSFARQGHNEQFF. CDR3 DNA sequence: TGTGCCAGCAGTTTTGCACGACAGGGACACAATGAGCAGTTCTTC.

The chain combines TRBV6-2 or TRBV6-3 with TRBJ1-1; TRBD1 matches 7 bases. The CDR3 runs 12 residues. V lost 4 bases, J lost 8 bases, and 4 bases stayed unmatched. From germline, CDR1 is MNHEY and CDR2 SVGEGT. CDR3 loop: CASSSTGVEAFF. The CDR3 nucleotides read TGTGCCAGCAGTTCAACAGGGGTAGAAGCTTTCTTT.

The J gene is TRBJ2-1, the V gene TRBV24-1; TRBD2 matches 11 bases. CDR3 size: 17 residues. The V gene's germline CDR1 is KGHDR and CDR2 SFDVKD. J lost 6 bases, V lost 4 bases, and 10 bases had no gene match. The DNA for the CDR3 is TGTGCCACCAGTGACCCCAGGCTCGGGACTAGCGGCAATGAGCAGTTCTTC. Translating gives CATSDPRLGTSGNEQFF.

The chain links TRBV30 to TRBJ2-3; D may match TRBD1 or TRBD2 (6 bases each). Per the germline V gene, CDR1 is GTSNPN and CDR2 is SVGIG (reference sequence). This CDR3 spans 14 amino acids. V was clipped by 5 bases and J by 2 bases, with 14 bases between them. The CDR3 protein is CAWDRGGYTDTQYF. The CDR3 DNA is TGTGCCTGGGACCGAGGGGGGTACACAGATACGCAGTATTTT. The variable domain in full, completed from reference TRBV30 and TRBJ2-3, reads SQTIHQWPATLVQPVGSPLSLECTVEGTSNPNLYWYRQAAGRGLQLLFYSVGIGQISSEVPQNLSASRPQDRQFILSSKKLLLSDSGFYLCAWDRGGYTDTQYFGPGTRLTVL.

The chain links TRBV4-1 to TRBJ1-1; 7 bases align to TRBD1. The germline gives CDR1 MGHRA, CDR2 YSYEKL. The junction had 5 bases not matched to a gene; V was cut back by 6 bases and J by 1 base. The CDR3 is 14 residues long. CDR3 nucleotide sequence: TGCGCCAGCAGGGGACAGTTAAGGAACACTGAAGCTTTCTTT. It yields the protein CASRGQLRNTEAFF.

The count of this clone is one. The V gene is TRBV2, the J gene TRBJ2-1; tentatively, D is TRBD1 or TRBD2 (5 bases each). This CDR3 is 15 amino acids long. The germline CDR1 and CDR2 sequences are SNHLY and FYNNEI. Trimming shortened V by 4 bases and J by 5 bases, and 15 bases separated the two germline ends. The CDR3 loop is CASSVGPQSNNEQFF. In DNA form, the CDR3 reads TGTGCCAGCAGTGTGGGACCCCAGTCCAACAATGAGCAGTTCTTC. Together with reference TRBV2 and TRBJ2-1, the CDR3 gives the full variable domain: EPEVTQTPSHQVTQMGQEVILRCVPISNHLYFYWYRQILGQKVEFLVSFYNNEISEKSEIFDDQFSVERPDGSNFTLKIRSTKLEDSAMYFCASSVGPQSNNEQFFGPGTRLTVL.